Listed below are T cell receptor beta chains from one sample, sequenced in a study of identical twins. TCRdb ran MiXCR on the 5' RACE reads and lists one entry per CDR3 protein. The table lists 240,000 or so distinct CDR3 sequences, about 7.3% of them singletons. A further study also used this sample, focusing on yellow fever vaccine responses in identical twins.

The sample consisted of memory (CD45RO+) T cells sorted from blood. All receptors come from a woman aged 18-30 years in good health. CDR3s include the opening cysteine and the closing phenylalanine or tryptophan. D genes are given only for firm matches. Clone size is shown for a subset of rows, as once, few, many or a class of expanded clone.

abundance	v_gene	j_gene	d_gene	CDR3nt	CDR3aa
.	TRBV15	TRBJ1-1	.	TGTGCCACCAGCAGAGATTCTGCAGGAAACACTGAAGCTTTCTTT	CATSRDSAGNTEAFF
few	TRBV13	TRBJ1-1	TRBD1	TGTGCCAGCAGCACCCACAGGGGAAGGAACACTGAAGCTTTCTTT	CASSTHRGRNTEAFF
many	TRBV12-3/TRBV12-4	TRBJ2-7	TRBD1	TGTGCCAGCAGCGGGACAGGGAACGAGCAGTACTTC	CASSGTGNEQYF
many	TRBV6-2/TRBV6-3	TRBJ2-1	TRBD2	TGTGCCAGCAGTATCCGACTAGCGGGGGAGAATGAGCAGTTCTTC	CASSIRLAGENEQFF
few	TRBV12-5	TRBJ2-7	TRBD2	TGTGCTAGTGGTTTGGACCCCGGGTCTAGCGGGAGCTACGAGCAGTACTTC	CASGLDPGSSGSYEQYF
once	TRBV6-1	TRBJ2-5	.	TGTGCCAGCACCCGAGAGACAGGAATGTACCAAGAGACCCAGTACTTC	CASTRETGMYQETQYF
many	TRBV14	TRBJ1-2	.	TGTGCCAGCAGTCCAGTGGGGGGCAGAGGCTACACCTTC	CASSPVGGRGYTF
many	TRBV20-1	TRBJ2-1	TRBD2	TGCAGTGCTAGAGATCCGCGCGGGAGATACAATGAGCAGTTCTTC	CSARDPRGRYNEQFF
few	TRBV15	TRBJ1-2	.	TGTGCCACCAGCAGAGATAGTTCACGAACGTTC	CATSRDSSRTF
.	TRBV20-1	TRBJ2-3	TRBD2	TGCAGTGCTAGAGGTCGGCGGGGGGGCCATAGCACAGATACGCAGTATTTT	CSARGRRGGHSTDTQYF
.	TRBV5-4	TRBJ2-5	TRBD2	TGTGCCAGCAGCTGGTTAGCGGGATCACAGACCCAGTACTTC	CASSWLAGSQTQYF
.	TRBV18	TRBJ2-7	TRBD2	TGTGCCAGCTCACCACTCGAAAGAGGACTAGCGGCTGAGCAGTACTTC	CASSPLERGLAAEQYF
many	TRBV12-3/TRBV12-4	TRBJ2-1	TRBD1	TGTGCCAGCAGTGAACGCAGGGGGCGCAGACCCTACAATGAGCAGTTCTTC	CASSERRGRRPYNEQFF